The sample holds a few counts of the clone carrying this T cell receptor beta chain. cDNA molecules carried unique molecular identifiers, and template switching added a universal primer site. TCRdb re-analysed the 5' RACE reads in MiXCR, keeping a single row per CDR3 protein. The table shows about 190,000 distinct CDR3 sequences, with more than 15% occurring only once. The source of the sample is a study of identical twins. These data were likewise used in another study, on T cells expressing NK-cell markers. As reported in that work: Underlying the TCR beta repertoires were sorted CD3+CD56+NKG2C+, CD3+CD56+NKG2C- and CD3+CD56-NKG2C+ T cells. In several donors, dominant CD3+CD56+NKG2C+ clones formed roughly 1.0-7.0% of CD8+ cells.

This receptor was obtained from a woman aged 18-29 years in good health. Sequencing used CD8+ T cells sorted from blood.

As DNA, the CDR3 is TGCAGCGTCCCCAATGAGCAGTTCTTC. Translated: CSVPNEQFF. The chain links TRBV29-1 to TRBJ2-1; D gene unclear. This CDR3 spans 9 amino acids. Germline CDR1 SQVTM, CDR2 ANQGSEA. Trimming stripped 6 bases from V and 6 bases from J, with 3 bases between.